A selection of T cell receptor beta chains follows, all from one sample in a study of T cell changes during pregnancy in multiple sclerosis. Data came from immunoSEQ multiplex PCR; TCRdb stores just in-frame clones and leaves some out. The profile covers around 100,000 clones, with around 93% appearing a single time and just under 2% taken by the ten largest. Sample: peripheral blood, taken after pregnancy. These TCRs come from a female donor with multiple sclerosis, enrolled in a pregnancy study. The CDR3 runs from the conserved cysteine through the conserved F or W. Each record gives: clone size, D gene, V gene, J gene, CDR3 protein, CDR3 DNA. The D gene is left open where the match is weak. The listing skips clone size in some rows; elsewhere it reads once, few, many or a size class.

-	-	TRBV2	TRBJ1-5	CASSESAEPQHF	TGTGCCAGCAGTGAAAGTGCGGAGCCCCAGCATTTT
-	-	TRBV9	TRBJ1-2	CASSPRQETNYGYTF	TGTGCCAGCAGCCCACGACAGGAGACAAACTATGGCTACACCTTC
-	-	TRBV27	TRBJ1-2	CASSPSGYGYTF	TGTGCCAGCAGTCCCTCGGGCTATGGCTACACCTTC
once	-	TRBV4-1	TRBJ1-2	CASSQTGINYGYTF	TGCGCCAGCAGCCAAACAGGAATTAACTATGGCTACACCTTC
once	-	TRBV7-2	TRBJ1-6	CASSLGMGGRTNSPLHF	TGTGCCAGCAGCTTGGGAATGGGGGGACGGACTAATTCACCCCTCCACTTT
-	-	TRBV6-1	TRBJ1-4	CASSETGRGEKLFF	TGTGCCAGCAGTGAAACAGGGAGGGGGGAAAAACTGTTTTTT
-	TRBD1	TRBV19	TRBJ1-4	CASSILTGDHEKLFF	TGTGCCAGTAGTATTTTGACAGGGGATCATGAAAAACTGTTTTTT
-	-	TRBV10-3	TRBJ2-7	CAISERGWQYF	TGTGCCATCAGTGAGAGAGGTTGGCAGTACTTC
-	-	TRBV28	TRBJ1-1	CASTYRNTEAFF	TGTGCCAGCACCTACAGGAACACTGAAGCTTTCTTT
-	TRBD1	TRBV5-1	TRBJ2-7	CASSRSQGVNSPYEQYF	TGCGCCAGCAGCCGCTCCCAGGGGGTTAATTCCCCCTACGAGCAGTACTTC
-	-	TRBV6-6	TRBJ1-1	CASSGRFDTEAFF	TGTGCCAGCAGTGGGAGGTTTGACACTGAAGCTTTCTTT
-	-	TRBV4-1	TRBJ1-2	CASSQDETLYGYTF	TGCGCCAGCAGCCAAGATGAGACATTATATGGCTACACCTTC
-	TRBD2	TRBV27	TRBJ2-3	CASSLVWAGGLVDTQYF	TGTGCCAGCAGTTTGGTTTGGGCGGGAGGGCTTGTAGATACGCAGTATTTT
once	TRBD2	TRBV7-3	TRBJ2-3	CASSLGLAGGPDTQYF	TGTGCCAGCAGCTTGGGACTAGCGGGGGGGCCCGATACGCAGTATTTT
-	-	TRBV5-1	TRBJ2-3	CASSLADTQYF	TGCGCCAGCAGCTTGGCGGATACGCAGTATTTT
once	TRBD2	TRBV12-5	TRBJ2-7	CASGLVRNSGSYEQYF	TGTGCTAGTGGTTTGGTACGAAATAGCGGGAGCTACGAGCAGTACTTC
-	-	TRBV27	TRBJ1-5	CASRRKGREFQPQHF	TGTGCCAGCAGGAGAAAGGGGCGGGAATTTCAGCCCCAGCATTTT
few	-	TRBV19	TRBJ1-6	CASSIGGRKNSPLHF	TGTGCCAGTAGTATAGGTGGCAGGAAGAATTCACCCCTCCACTTT
-	TRBD2	TRBV5-6	TRBJ2-5	CASSLSSGGVETQYF	TGTGCCAGCAGCTTGAGTAGCGGGGGGGTTGAGACCCAGTACTTC
-	-	TRBV11-1	TRBJ1-2	CASSLGDYGYTF	TGTGCCAGCAGCTTGGGAGACTATGGCTACACCTTC
-	TRBD2	TRBV19	TRBJ2-7	CASSMGNLADKIFSYEQYF	TGTGCCAGTAGTATGGGGAATCTAGCGGACAAAATCTTCTCCTACGAGCAGTACTTC
-	TRBD2	TRBV7-9	TRBJ2-3	CASASGTPDTQYF	TGTGCCAGCGCTAGCGGGACTCCAGATACGCAGTATTTT
-	-	TRBV9	TRBJ2-1	CASSVVAGDNEQFF	TGTGCCAGCAGCGTAGTGGCCGGGGACAATGAGCAGTTCTTC
-	-	TRBV28	TRBJ1-5	CASSFRGAGNQPQHF	TGTGCCAGCAGTTTTCGGGGGGCAGGCAATCAGCCCCAGCATTTT
-	TRBD1	TRBV27	TRBJ2-7	CASRLHRDSSYEQYF	TGTGCCAGCAGGTTACACCGGGACAGCTCCTACGAGCAGTACTTC
-	TRBD1	TRBV29-1	TRBJ2-3	CSVVNPGTGLDTQYF	TGCAGCGTTGTGAACCCGGGGACAGGGCTAGATACGCAGTATTTT
-	TRBD1	TRBV29-1	TRBJ1-1	CSVNHRGWGTEAFF	TGCAGCGTTAACCACAGGGGTTGGGGCACTGAAGCTTTCTTT
-	-	TRBV30	TRBJ1-2	CAWGPKGGYGYTF	TGTGCCTGGGGGCCTAAAGGAGGCTATGGCTACACCTTC
few	-	TRBV5-1	TRBJ1-2	CASSSSGDGGYTF	TGCGCCAGCAGCTCGTCAGGGGATGGCGGCTACACCTTC
once	-	TRBV2	TRBJ1-6	CASSERGSGNSPLHF	TGTGCCAGCAGTGAAAGGGGCAGCGGGAATTCACCCCTCCACTTT
-	-	TRBV7-9	TRBJ2-2	CASSLYRQVTGELFF	TGTGCCAGCAGCTTATATCGGCAGGTTACCGGGGAGCTGTTTTTT
-	TRBD2	TRBV5-6	TRBJ2-7	CASSSDLAVPYEQYF	TGTGCCAGCAGCAGTGATCTAGCGGTTCCCTACGAGCAGTACTTC
-	TRBD1	TRBV2	TRBJ1-2	CASSEAAGGGYGYTF	TGTGCCAGCAGTGAAGCCGCAGGGGGCGGGTATGGCTACACCTTC
-	-	TRBV14	TRBJ2-1	CASSQEGRGEQFF	TGTGCCAGCAGCCAAGAGGGGCGGGGCGAGCAGTTCTTC
-	-	TRBV7-2	TRBJ1-3	CASSLREGGNTIYF	TGTGCCAGCAGCTTACGGGAAGGTGGAAACACCATATATTTT
-	-	TRBV15	TRBJ2-3	CATSNRDTKQDTQYF	TGTGCCACCAGCAACCGGGACACAAAACAGGATACGCAGTATTTT
-	-	TRBV18	TRBJ1-1	CASSRSTEAFF	TGTGCCAGCTCACGCAGCACTGAAGCTTTCTTT
-	-	TRBV19	TRBJ1-2	CASSRRGPEDGYTF	TGTGCCAGTAGTAGACGAGGGCCGGAGGATGGCTACACCTTC
once	-	TRBV6-6	TRBJ1-5	CASSTDSVPYQPQHF	TGTGCCAGCAGCACGGACAGCGTCCCTTATCAGCCCCAGCATTTT
once	-	TRBV7-3	TRBJ2-5	CASSLQGLYQETQYF	TGTGCCAGCAGCTTACAGGGGCTCTACCAAGAGACCCAGTACTTC
-	-	TRBV19	TRBJ1-2	CASSQPLEGGYTF	TGTGCCAGTAGTCAGCCCCTAGAGGGAGGCTACACCTTC
once	TRBD1	TRBV9	TRBJ2-1	CASSRDRGGHNEQFF	TGTGCCAGCAGCAGGGACAGGGGGGGACATAATGAGCAGTTCTTC
-	-	TRBV6-4	TRBJ1-6	CASKAGDNSPLHF	TGTGCCAGCAAGGCCGGAGATAATTCACCCCTCCACTTT
-	-	TRBV7-3	TRBJ2-1	CASSLTSGRNEQFF	TGTGCCAGCAGCTTAACCTCGGGTAGGAATGAGCAGTTCTTC
once	TRBD1	TRBV7-9	TRBJ2-1	CASSRQGVNEQFF	TGTGCCAGCAGCCGACAGGGAGTGAATGAGCAGTTCTTC
-	-	TRBV2	TRBJ2-1	CASRARGSYNEQFF	TGTGCCAGCAGAGCCCGGGGGTCCTACAATGAGCAGTTCTTC
-	-	TRBV28	TRBJ2-7	CASSFRTGSFAYEQYF	TGTGCCAGCAGTTTCCGTACAGGGTCGTTTGCCTACGAGCAGTACTTC
-	TRBD2	TRBV4-1	TRBJ2-3	CASSQVGTSGGDTDTQYF	TGCGCCAGCAGCCAAGTCGGGACTAGCGGGGGGGACACAGATACGCAGTATTTT
-	TRBD2	TRBV27	TRBJ2-5	CASSLSGRVGETQYF	TGTGCCAGCAGTCTAAGCGGGAGGGTTGGGGAGACCCAGTACTTC
-	-	TRBV12-5	TRBJ1-3	CASGLFRLLSGNTIYF	TGTGCTAGTGGTTTATTCCGATTACTCTCTGGAAACACCATATATTTT
-	TRBD1	TRBV30	TRBJ1-4	CAWSVDRGGEKLFF	TGTGCCTGGAGTGTAGACAGGGGGGGTGAAAAACTGTTTTTT
-	-	TRBV2	TRBJ1-1	CASSRVGTEAFF	TGTGCCAGTTCCAGGGTAGGCACTGAAGCTTTCTTT
-	TRBD1	TRBV7-2	TRBJ1-5	CASSLGQGAGVQPQHF	TGTGCCAGCAGCTTAGGGCAGGGGGCCGGGGTTCAGCCCCAGCATTTT